A selection of T cell receptor beta chains follows, all from one sample in a study of blood T cell repertoires in COVID-19. TCRdb keeps only in-frame clones here, not all; method: immunoSEQ multiplex PCR. The sample gives over 200,000 clones, approximately 86% of which show up once; 0.7% is in the top ten. Sample: peripheral blood. These receptors originate from a human donor in a cohort sampled during active COVID-19. Each CDR3 is given without its conserved first and last residue. Each record gives: clone size, V gene, J gene, CDR3 protein. Some rows have no size entry. The others give once, few or many, or a class for an expanded clone.

>.|TRBV15|TRBJ2-1
ATSRDFRGAGGNDEQF
>.|TRBV6-6|TRBJ1-6
ASTPQGGNSPLH
>.|TRBV12-3/TRBV12-4|TRBJ2-7
ASSLNRGDEQY
>.|TRBV7-9|TRBJ2-7
ASSPRGPYEQY
>.|TRBV19|TRBJ1-1
ASSVDRYVGEAF
>.|TRBV7-6|TRBJ2-2
ASSLGRRGNTGELF
>once|TRBV7-2|TRBJ2-5
ASSLGVNLEETQY
>.|TRBV6-5|TRBJ1-5
ASSYIVVAGQPQH
>.|TRBV28|TRBJ1-5
ASSPVQPQH
>.|TRBV27|TRBJ1-1
ASSLETGAEAF
>.|TRBV3-1/TRBV3-2|TRBJ2-1
ASSLTGDEQF
>.|TRBV3-1/TRBV3-2|TRBJ2-7
ASSQGLAGGLYEQY